Presented here are 30 T cell receptor beta chains from one specimen sequenced in a study of cytomegalovirus exposure and HLA in healthy donors. Method: immunoSEQ multiplex PCR; TCRdb's copy keeps in-frame clones and lacks some. The profile shows approximately 200,000 clones, 85% to 90% of them singletons. Sequencing was performed on PBMCs. All receptors come from a woman aged 18-35 years in good health and CMV-seronegative.

This clone was seen a single time. CDR3 coding DNA: TGTGCCAGCAGCCTCCGGGACTCGGGTTCTGGAAACACCATATATTTT. This gives the protein CASSLRDSGSGNTIYF. The chain is built from TRBV11-2 and TRBJ1-3; perhaps TRBD1 as D (5 bases). The CDR3 consists of 16 residues. With 5 bases removed from V and 1 base from J, the gap between germline ends came to 15 bases. Germline CDR1 is SGHAT and CDR2 is FQNNGV.

The chain couples TRBV23-1 to TRBJ2-3; TRBD2 matches 10 bases. TRBV23-1 is placed among ORFs of uncertain function. The CDR3 spans 19 residues. The trim removed 9 bases at V and 6 bases at J, leaving 24 bases unmatched. The DNA for the CDR3 is TGCGCCAGTCCCACGTCTCGTCCTAGCGGGAGCGCCCGCGGGGATACGCAGTATTTT. Amino acid sequence: CASPTSRPSGSARGDTQYF.

The V gene is TRBV14, the J gene TRBJ2-7; TRBD2 aligns across 11 bases. Trimming removed 3 bases from V and 3 bases from J; junction bases left unmatched: 13. CDR3 length equals 18 residues. CDR1 is SGHDN, CDR2 FVKESK, per germline. The CDR3 loop reads CASSQLAGGFYPLYEQYF. CDR3 bases: TGTGCCAGCAGCCAGCTAGCGGGAGGATTTTACCCACTCTACGAGCAGTACTTC.

The CDR3 nucleotides are TGTGCCAGCAGCTTATTGGCGGCCTCAGCGGAGACCCAGTACTTC. This translates into CASSLLAASAETQYF. The rearrangement links TRBV11-2 to TRBJ2-5; D is uncertain. Germline V gene data show CDR1 as SGHAT and CDR2 as FQNNGV. This CDR3 region has 15 residues. Deletions cut 2 bases from V and 5 bases from J, with 15 bases between.

The rearrangement links TRBV7-9 to TRBJ2-3; TRBD1 matches 8 bases. CDR3 size: 15 residues. CDR1 SEHNR and CDR2 FQNEAQ come from the germline V gene (reference sequence). With 3 bases clipped from V and 1 base from J, the junction kept 3 bases outside the gene matches. The CDR3 region is CASSLDRVGTDTQYF. The CDR3 DNA sequence: TGTGCCAGCAGCTTGGACAGGGTCGGCACAGATACGCAGTATTTT.

The V call is TRBV28, the J call TRBJ2-6, with no clear D. V shed 5 bases and J shed 3 bases, with 5 bases lying between them. CDR1 MDHEN and CDR2 SYDVKM come from the germline V gene. CDR3 length equals 13 residues. CDR3 DNA sequence: TGTGCCAGCAGTCCCCATGGGGCCAACGTCCTGACTTTC. It specifies CASSPHGANVLTF.

This rearrangement joins TRBV29-1 to TRBJ2-7, with D perhaps matching TRBD2 (5 bases). CDR3 length: 13 residues. Trimming shortened V by 5 bases and J by 0 bases, and 11 bases separated the two germline ends. Per the germline V gene, CDR1 is SQVTM and CDR2 is ANQGSEA. The DNA for the CDR3 is TGCAGCGTTTTGACGGGGTCCTCCTACGAGCAGTACTTC. Encoded protein: CSVLTGSSYEQYF.

This rearrangement joins TRBV28 to TRBJ1-5; D gene ambiguous. Per germline, CDR1 MDHEN and CDR2 SYDVKM. Trimming left V 1 base short and J 8 bases short, with 15 bases between. CDR3 size: 15 residues. The CDR3 spells CASSLLMRSGKPQHF. The CDR3 nucleotides are TGTGCCAGCAGTTTATTGATGAGGTCGGGGAAGCCCCAGCATTTT.

The table lists this clone with a count of one. The rearrangement links TRBV27 to TRBJ2-1, with 13 bases lining up with TRBD2. Germline CDR1 is MNHEY and CDR2 is SMNVEV (reference sequence). The CDR3 has 16 residues. V was clipped by 4 bases and J by 7 bases; unmatched bases: 7. The CDR3 DNA reads as TGTGCCAGCAGTTCAAGATTGGGACTAGCGGGAAATGAGCAGTTCTTC. It is translated as CASSSRLGLAGNEQFF.

The rearrangement joins TRBV2 to TRBJ2-1; D not certain. Germline V gene lookup returns CDR1 SNHLY and CDR2 FYNNEI. V shed 3 bases and J shed 6 bases, with 9 bases lying between them. The CDR3 is made up of 13 amino acids. The CDR3 here is CASSEPDANEQFF. The CDR3 bases are TGTGCCAGCAGTGAGCCAGATGCCAATGAGCAGTTCTTC. Using reference TRBV2 and TRBJ2-1 for the parts outside the CDR3, the full variable domain is EPEVTQTPSHQVTQMGQEVILRCVPISNHLYFYWYRQILGQKVEFLVSFYNNEISEKSEIFDDQFSVERPDGSNFTLKIRSTKLEDSAMYFCASSEPDANEQFFGPGTRLTVL.

The J gene is TRBJ2-5, the V gene TRBV7-2; D perhaps matches TRBD2 (5 bases). The germline V gene has CDR1 SGHTA and CDR2 FQGNSA. The V gene lost 1 base and the J gene lost 2 bases, with 8 bases spanning the gap. The CDR3 extends over 14 amino acids. In DNA form, the CDR3 reads TGTGCCAGCAGCTTAGAGCAGCGGCAAGAGACCCAGTACTTC. This gives the protein CASSLEQRQETQYF. The variable domain in full, completed from reference TRBV7-2 and TRBJ2-5, reads GAGVSQSPSNKVTEKGKDVELRCDPISGHTALYWYRQSLGQGLEFLIYFQGNSAPDKSGLPSDRFSAERTGGSVSTLTIQRTQQEDSAVYLCASSLEQRQETQYFGPGTRLLVL.

V gene TRBV9 combines with J gene TRBJ1-3; TRBD1 aligns across 8 bases. CDR3 length: 13 residues. Trimming cost V 3 bases and J 4 bases; bases outside gene matches: 0. Per the germline V gene, CDR1 is SGDLS and CDR2 is YYNGEE. This CDR3 reads CASSGTGGNTIYF. For the CDR3, the DNA is TGTGCCAGCAGCGGGACAGGGGGAAACACCATATATTTT.

The chain joins TRBV7-9 to TRBJ2-7; the D is unclear. The CDR3 spans 13 residues. V was pared by 1 base and J by 5 bases, with 9 bases between. Germline loops: CDR1 SEHNR, CDR2 FQNEAQ (reference sequence). In DNA form, the CDR3 reads TGTGCCAGCAGCTTAGTTAGTCCCGACGAGCAGTACTTC. Translation gives CASSLVSPDEQYF.

This rearrangement joins TRBV7-6 to TRBJ2-7, with D possibly matching TRBD2 (5 bases). Trimming left V 6 bases short and J 3 bases short, with 21 bases between. CDR1 and CDR2 (germline): SGHVS, FNYEAQ. CDR3 size: 16 residues. CDR3 nucleotide sequence: TGTGCCAGCAGTCTTGGGCCCCGAGACTACCGCTACGAGCAGTACTTC. This codes for CASSLGPRDYRYEQYF.

The chain recombines TRBV27 with TRBJ1-1; TRBD1 matches at 7 bases. V was pared by 8 bases and J by 0 bases, with 3 bases of the junction left unmatched. Germline loops: CDR1 MNHEY, CDR2 SMNVEV (reference sequence). The CDR3 consists of 13 residues. CDR3 DNA sequence: TGTGCCAGCGGGGGACAGTTGAACACTGAAGCTTTCTTT. Amino acids: CASGGQLNTEAFF.

The chain employs TRBV2 and TRBJ1-5; 10 nucleotides align to TRBD1. The V segment lost 6 bases and the J segment 7 bases; nucleotides outside the gene matches: 6. CDR1 is SNHLY and CDR2 is FYNNEI in the germline V gene. CDR3 size: 14 residues. CDR3 bases: TGTGCCAGCAGCCCCGGGACAGGGGCCCAGCCCCAGCATTTT. Translating it yields CASSPGTGAQPQHF.

This chain uses TRBV5-1 with TRBJ2-7, with D possibly TRBD2 on 5 matching bases. The CDR3 is 16 residues long. CDR1 SGHRS and CDR2 YFSETQ come from the germline V gene. V lost 3 bases, J lost 0 bases, and 16 bases lay in between. For the CDR3, the DNA is TGCGCCAGCAGCTATAATGGGCTAGCAAGCTCCTACGAGCAGTACTTC. Encoded protein: CASSYNGLASSYEQYF.

The chain has TRBV4-3 and TRBJ2-7; the match to TRBD2 covers 7 bases. CDR1 and CDR2 (germline): LGHNA, YSLEER. The CDR3 covers 17 residues. J lost 0 bases, V lost 0 bases, and 8 bases had no gene match. CDR3 in amino acids: CASSQERVAGSSYEQYF. DNA of the CDR3: TGCGCCAGCAGCCAAGAAAGAGTAGCGGGTAGCTCCTACGAGCAGTACTTC.

This chain links TRBV10-3 with TRBJ1-1, with 8 positions matching TRBD1. CDR3 length: 14 amino acids. The germline V gene has CDR1 ENHRY and CDR2 SYGVKD. Trimming removed 0 bases from V and 10 bases from J; junction bases left unmatched: 7. The DNA of the CDR3 is TGTGCCATCAGTGAGTCCGACAGGGGTCGGGGAGCTTTCTTT. Amino acid sequence: CAISESDRGRGAFF.

The chain links TRBV29-1 to TRBJ2-7, with D possibly TRBD1 on 5 matching bases. CDR1 is SQVTM, CDR2 ANQGSEA, per germline. Trimming shortened V by 4 bases and J by 2 bases, and 18 bases separated the two germline ends. The CDR3 has 15 residues. The DNA for the CDR3 is TGCAGCGTTGGATTCGTAAATGGGGCGCCCTACGAGCAGTACTTC. Encoded protein: CSVGFVNGAPYEQYF.

The chain is built from TRBV2 and TRBJ2-3; possibly TRBD1 for D (6 bases). Per the germline V gene, CDR1 is SNHLY and CDR2 is FYNNEI. The CDR3 covers 14 residues. Trimming removed 6 bases from V and 2 bases from J, with 12 bases in between. The DNA of the CDR3 is TGTGCCAGCAGCCCTGGACAGATCACAGATACGCAGTATTTT. Its protein is CASSPGQITDTQYF.

J is TRBJ2-3 and V is TRBV19, with 13 bases fitting TRBD2. CDR1 is LNHDA and CDR2 is SQIVND in the germline V gene (reference sequence). Trimming at V came to 7 bases and at J to 4 bases, leaving 5 bases not matched to a gene. This CDR3 has 15 residues. The CDR3 sequence: CASMWTSGSPDTQYF. The CDR3 nucleotides are TGTGCCAGTATGTGGACTAGCGGGAGCCCAGATACGCAGTATTTT.

J is TRBJ2-7 and V is TRBV9, with D perhaps matching TRBD2 (6 bases). Looked up from germline, CDR1 is SGDLS and CDR2 is YYNGEE. The V gene lost 1 base and the J gene lost 1 base, with 12 bases spanning the gap. CDR3 length: 15 residues. The CDR3 nucleotides read TGTGCCAGCAGCGTAAGTAGCGGAAATTCCTACGAGCAGTACTTC. It codes for CASSVSSGNSYEQYF. The full variable domain, in which reference TRBV9 and TRBJ2-7 provide the parts outside the CDR3, is DSGVTQTPKHLITATGQRVTLRCSPRSGDLSVYWYQQSLDQGLQFLIQYYNGEERAKGNILERFSAQQFPDLHSELNLSSLELGDSALYFCASSVSSGNSYEQYFGPGTRLTVT.

The rearrangement joins TRBV7-9 to TRBJ2-3; TRBD1 matches at 9 bases. This CDR3 comprises 14 residues. Germline CDR1 reads SEHNR; CDR2 reads FQNEAQ (reference sequence). J lost 6 bases, V lost 4 bases, and 5 bases had no gene match. The CDR3 DNA follows: TGTGCCAGCAGCTCCCGGGACAGGGTTGATACGCAGTATTTT. Translating it yields CASSSRDRVDTQYF.

The V gene is TRBV7-3, the J gene TRBJ1-1; D uncertain. Germline values: CDR1 SGHTA, CDR2 FQGTGA. CDR3 length: 13 residues. The V end lost 0 bases, the J end lost 2 bases, and 4 bases lay between the germline ends. In nucleotides, the CDR3 is TGTGCCAGCAGCTTAACCAGAAACACTGAAGCTTTCTTT. Protein product: CASSLTRNTEAFF.

This chain uses TRBV21-1 with TRBJ2-7; the table names TRBD2, a call not compared with the DNA. TRBV21-1 is an annotated pseudogene. CDR3 length equals 16 residues. The CDR3 DNA reads TGTGCCAGCAGCAGAAAAAAGGGAAGGGACTGGGGGGAGCAGTACTTC. This sequence encodes CASSRKKGRDWGEQYF.

The chain is built from TRBV2 and TRBJ2-1; 7 bases line up with TRBD1. The CDR3 length is 14 residues. V shed 7 bases, J shed 2 bases, and the junction held 5 bases outside the gene matches. Germline values: CDR1 SNHLY, CDR2 FYNNEI. Here the CDR3 DNA reads TGTGCCAGCAACCGACAGGGCCCCTACAATGAGCAGTTCTTC. Its protein product is CASNRQGPYNEQFF.

The V call is TRBV29-1, the J call TRBJ2-5; possible D gene TRBD1, 5 bases. Germline assignment: CDR1 SQVTM and CDR2 ANQGSEA. The CDR3 loop spans 17 amino acids. V lost 5 bases and J lost 3, with 25 bases in between. The CDR3 reads CSVTKPKTRVREETQYF. For the CDR3, the DNA is TGCAGCGTTACAAAACCGAAAACCAGGGTACGGGAAGAGACCCAGTACTTC. The full variable domain, with the rest looked up from reference TRBV29-1 and TRBJ2-5, is SAVISQKPSRDICQRGTSLTIQCQVDSQVTMMFWYRQQPGQSLTLIATANQGSEATYESGFVIDKFPISRPNLTFSTLTVSNMSPEDSSIYLCSVTKPKTRVREETQYFGPGTRLLVL.

The V and J genes are TRBV19 and TRBJ1-5; 8 bases match TRBD1. Germline V gives CDR1 LNHDA, CDR2 SQIVND (reference sequence). The CDR3 sequence is 16 residues long. J gave up 5 bases and V 6 bases, and 12 bases lay outside the gene matches. Here the CDR3 DNA reads TGTGCCAGTAGCAGAGGGACAGGCCAGGGGCATCAGCCCCAGCATTTT. Residues: CASSRGTGQGHQPQHF.

This rearrangement joins TRBV5-1 to TRBJ2-7; D may be TRBD2 (6 bases). Germline V CDR1 and CDR2: SGHRS, YFSETQ. The CDR3 covers 15 residues. Trimming shortened V by 4 bases and J by 2 bases, and 16 bases separated the two germline ends. The CDR3 coding sequence is TGCGCCAGCAGCGCTGCCGGGACGGGAGCCTACGAGCAGTACTTC. Translating gives CASSAAGTGAYEQYF.